This TCR beta chain is drawn from a study of OX40 agonist ivuxolimab in advanced cancers. Overall study context: Patients were infused with ivuxolimab every 2 weeks at 0.01 to 10 mg/kg. Study-level findings and limits: What antigens the expanded peripheral T cells recognized was never established. Clonal expansion by week 6 occurred in CD4+ and CD8+ blood T cells (at 0.1 to 3.0 mg/kg). Among T cells, CD8+ cells averaged more expanded clones than CD4+ cells.

Germline V gene sequence: CDR1 MGHRA, CDR2 YSYEKL. This CDR3 is 15 amino acids long. Trimming removed 2 bases from V and 5 bases from J; junction bases left unmatched: 4. Clones were read by immunoSEQ multiplex PCR, and TCRdb kept only the in-frame ones, dropping some. The table lists about 77,000 clones, about 94% of them singletons. Concerning this clone: Antigen specificity is unknown.

This receptor was identified in an adult with an advanced solid tumor such as melanoma, head and neck, liver or kidney cancer. This sequence joins TRBV4-1 and TRBJ1-2; 11 bases agree with TRBD1. The material sequenced was CD4+ or CD8+ T cells sorted from blood, taken in a trial of the OX40 agonist ivuxolimab. CDR3 loop: CASSQPGTGGYGYTF. DNA of the CDR3: TGCGCCAGCAGCCAACCCGGGACAGGGGGGTATGGCTACACCTTC.